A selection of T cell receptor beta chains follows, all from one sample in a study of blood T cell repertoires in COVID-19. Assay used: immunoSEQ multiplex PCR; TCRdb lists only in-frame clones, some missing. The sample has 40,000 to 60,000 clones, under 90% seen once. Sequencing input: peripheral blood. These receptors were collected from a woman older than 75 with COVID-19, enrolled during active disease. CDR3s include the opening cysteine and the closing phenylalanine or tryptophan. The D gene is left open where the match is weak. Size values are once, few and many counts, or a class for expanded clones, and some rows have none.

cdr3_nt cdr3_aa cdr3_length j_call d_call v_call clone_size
- CASSKALSWASGSYNEQFF 19 TRBJ2-1 - TRBV21-1 -
TGTGCCAGCAGCTTTTCACAGGCGAACACTGAAGCTTTCTTT CASSFSQANTEAFF 14 TRBJ1-1 - TRBV7-9 -
TGCGCCAGCACTCGCGGGCACACTGAAGCTTTCTTT CASTRGHTEAFF 12 TRBJ1-1 - TRBV10-2 -
TGTGCCAGCATCATTACCGGGACAGTGAGCAATCAGCCCCAGCATTTT CASIITGTVSNQPQHF 16 TRBJ1-5 TRBD1 TRBV9 -
TGCAGTGCTAGAGTGCGTGAAGCTTTCTTT CSARVREAFF 10 TRBJ1-1 - TRBV20-1 -
TGTGCCAGCAGAAGGGGGGGGAACACTGAAGCTTTCTTT CASRRGGNTEAFF 13 TRBJ1-1 - TRBV6-5 -
TGTGCCAGCCCTAAACCGGGACTAGATTACAATGAGCAGTTCTTC CASPKPGLDYNEQFF 15 TRBJ2-1 TRBD2 TRBV28 -
TGCGCCAGCAGCCAAGATGGGGGGCGGGACAGAAGCAATCAGCCCCAGCATTTT CASSQDGGRDRSNQPQHF 18 TRBJ1-5 TRBD1 TRBV4-1 -
TGTGCCAGCAGCGTAGGGCCATCTCTTAACTATGGCTACACCTTC CASSVGPSLNYGYTF 15 TRBJ1-2 - TRBV9 -
TGTGCCAGCAGCCCTCGGGACAGGGCCACTGAAGCTTTCTTT CASSPRDRATEAFF 14 TRBJ1-1 TRBD1 TRBV4-2 -
TGCGCCAGCAGCTACCGGGACAGAGTCACAGATACGCAGTATTTT CASSYRDRVTDTQYF 15 TRBJ2-3 TRBD1 TRBV5-1 -
TGTGCCAGCAGTTTAAGACAGGGCGGGGTCACTGAAGCTTTCTTT CASSLRQGGVTEAFF 15 TRBJ1-1 TRBD1 TRBV27 -
TGTGCCAGCAGGCCTGAGGGCTCTGGGGCCAACGTCCTGACTTTC CASRPEGSGANVLTF 15 TRBJ2-6 - TRBV27 -
TGCGCCAGCAGCCTAGGGACAGGGGAAGAGACCCAGTACTTC CASSLGTGEETQYF 14 TRBJ2-5 TRBD1 TRBV5-1 -
TGTGCCTGGGGATCCTACCCAGGGCGTAAGGATTCACCCCTCCACTTT CAWGSYPGRKDSPLHF 16 TRBJ1-6 - TRBV30 -
TGTGCCAGCCAGGGGAGTAATGAAAAACTGTTTTTT CASQGSNEKLFF 12 TRBJ1-4 - TRBV6-6 -
TGTGCCAGCAGCTACGGGACAGGGGAAGAAAAACTGTTTTTT CASSYGTGEEKLFF 14 TRBJ1-4 TRBD1 TRBV2 -
TGTGCCAGTAAGGGACAGGTCAATCAGCCCCAGCATTTT CASKGQVNQPQHF 13 TRBJ1-5 TRBD1 TRBV2 few
TGTGCCAGCAGCTTAGGCTACAGGGGGCTTATCGAGCAGTACTTC CASSLGYRGLIEQYF 15 TRBJ2-7 TRBD1 TRBV11-1 -
TGCGCCAGCAGCCAATTGCCGGGACAGGGGAATTCACCCCTCCACTTT CASSQLPGQGNSPLHF 16 TRBJ1-6 TRBD1 TRBV4-1 -
TGTGCCAGCAGCCCCGCAGTTCGCGAGCAGTACTTC CASSPAVREQYF 12 TRBJ2-7 - TRBV6-5 -
TGTGCCAGCAGCTCCTACCAGCGGGAACAAAATGAGCAGTTCTTC CASSSYQREQNEQFF 15 TRBJ2-1 TRBD2 TRBV7-8 once
TGTGCCAGCAGAAGGACTAGCGGGGGGTCGGGGCCCGGGGAGCTGTTTTTT CASRRTSGGSGPGELFF 17 TRBJ2-2 TRBD2 TRBV2 -
TGTGCCAGCAGCAGAACAGGGGGGGTTGGCACTGAAGCTTTCTTT CASSRTGGVGTEAFF 15 TRBJ1-1 TRBD1 TRBV6-5 -
TGTGCCAGCAGCTTAGGGTTCGGGGGGGCCAACGTCCTGACTTTC CASSLGFGGANVLTF 15 TRBJ2-6 - TRBV7-9 -
TGTGCCTGGAGCGGGGGACAGCCAAAAAACATTCAGTACTTC CAWSGGQPKNIQYF 14 TRBJ2-4 - TRBV30 -
TGTGCCAGCAGCTTGGACAGGATGGGTGGCTACACCTTC CASSLDRMGGYTF 13 TRBJ1-2 - TRBV5-4 -
TGCGCCAGCAGCTTTGTGAGGGGGCCCTCGGCCCAGTACTTC CASSFVRGPSAQYF 14 TRBJ2-5 TRBD1 TRBV5-1 once
TGTGCCATCAGCGACAGGGGGCGGACCGGGGAGCTGTTTTTT CAISDRGRTGELFF 14 TRBJ2-2 TRBD1 TRBV10-3 once
TGTGCCAGCAGCCTTAAAACAGGGTTGGGTAAAGCTTTCTTT CASSLKTGLGKAFF 14 TRBJ1-1 - TRBV5-6 -
TGTGCCAGCAGTGACAGGGAGGGTGGCTACACCTTC CASSDREGGYTF 12 TRBJ1-2 - TRBV6-4 -
TGTGCCAGCAGTTTAACCATCGCGGGTGAGCAGTACTTC CASSLTIAGEQYF 13 TRBJ2-7 - TRBV27 -
TGTGCCAGCAGCTTAGCTCAGTCGGGACAGCCCCAGCATTTT CASSLAQSGQPQHF 14 TRBJ1-5 - TRBV7-2 once